These 26 T cell receptor beta chains came from one sample sequenced in a study of molecular identifiers for immune sequencing clone quantification. In TCRdb, the PCR reads were re-called with MiXCR into one record per CDR3 protein. This sample has roughly 24,000 distinct CDR3 sequences; approximately 17% occur once, and the top ten carry 0.9% to 1%. Sequenced material: naive CD8+ T cells from blood, with Jurkat cell RNA spiked in. Subset in this sample: FACS-sorted CD8+CD4-CCR7+CD45RA+ naive T cells. The receptors shown here come from a human donor in good health. Some libraries in this study had Jurkat cell RNA spiked in.

This clonotype was seen a handful of times. A much larger clone lies one base from this, so it may be a read error. The gene calls are TRBV4-1 and TRBJ2-7; 8 positions match TRBD2. This CDR3 comprises 15 residues. Germline values: CDR1 MGHRA, CDR2 YSYEKL. The junction had 5 bases not matched to a gene; V was cut back by 2 bases and J by 2 bases. The CDR3 DNA is TGCGCCAGCAGCCAAAAGATAGCGGGAACCTACGAGCAGTACTTC. Translated, it gives CASSQKIAGTYEQYF.

This clonotype came up many times. The chain combines TRBV20-1 with TRBJ2-7; D possibly corresponds to TRBD2 (5 bases). Germline V gene lookup returns CDR1 DFQATT and CDR2 SNEGSKA (reference sequence). Trimming removed 6 bases from V and 6 bases from J, with 21 bases in between. This CDR3 comprises 14 residues. CDR3 residues: CSAPLDSLAGEQYF. In DNA form, the CDR3 reads TGCAGTGCGCCACTCGACTCGTTGGCGGGCGAGCAGTACTTC.

This clonotype was counted ten times or more. The rearrangement uses TRBV7-9 and TRBJ1-5; D call uncertain. This CDR3 region has 13 residues. Germline values: CDR1 SEHNR, CDR2 FQNEAQ (reference sequence). The V and J ends lost 5 bases and 3 bases respectively, with 8 bases between them. CDR3 sequence: CASSGPYNQPQHF. In DNA form, the CDR3 reads TGTGCCAGCAGCGGACCCTACAATCAGCCCCAGCATTTT.

This clonotype was seen at least ten times. This rearrangement joins TRBV19 to TRBJ2-3; 12 bases map to TRBD2. This CDR3 has 15 amino acids. V was clipped by 6 bases and J by 5 bases; unmatched bases: 6. Germline loops: CDR1 LNHDA, CDR2 SQIVND (reference sequence). Here the CDR3 reads CASSRTSGTLDTQYF. The CDR3 DNA reads as TGTGCCAGTAGCCGGACTAGCGGGACGCTAGATACGCAGTATTTT. The full variable domain, in which reference TRBV19 and TRBJ2-3 provide the parts outside the CDR3, is DGGITQSPKYLFRKEGQNVTLSCEQNLNHDAMYWYRQDPGQGLRLIYYSQIVNDFQKGDIAEGYSVSREKKESFPLTVTSAQKNPTAFYLCASSRTSGTLDTQYFGPGTRLTVL.

This clonotype was recorded many times. V and J are TRBV29-1 and TRBJ2-1, with 10 bases aligning to TRBD2. The CDR3 has 12 amino acids. Germline CDR1 reads SQVTM; CDR2 reads ANQGSEA. With 5 bases clipped from V and 9 bases from J, the junction kept 4 bases outside the gene matches. The CDR3 sequence is CSVSSGRGEQFF. The CDR3 DNA is TGCAGCGTTTCTAGCGGGAGAGGTGAGCAGTTCTTC.

Ten or more counts support this clonotype. The gene calls are TRBV14 and TRBJ1-1, with TRBD1 as a possible D gene (5 bases). CDR3 length equals 15 residues. Trimming took 1 base from V and 2 from J, leaving 11 bases between them. Per the germline V gene, CDR1 is SGHDN and CDR2 is FVKESK. CDR3 region: CASSQVRVINTEAFF. In DNA form, the CDR3 reads TGTGCCAGCAGCCAAGTCAGGGTCATAAACACTGAAGCTTTCTTT.

This clonotype was found many times. The chain has TRBV4-3 and TRBJ1-5; 7 bases are shared with TRBD1. V shed 0 bases, J shed 0 bases, and the junction held 5 bases outside the gene matches. CDR3 length: 17 amino acids. Germline V CDR1 and CDR2: LGHNA, YSLEER. As DNA, the CDR3 is TGCGCCAGCAGCCAAGATTTGGGACAGACTAGCAATCAGCCCCAGCATTTT. It encodes CASSQDLGQTSNQPQHF.

Regarding this clonotype: This clone may be a read error of a much larger clone one base away. The CDR3 DNA follows: TGCGTCAGCAGCCAGGATACAGGGGGGGGCCAGCCCCAGCATTTT. Protein product: CVSSQDTGGGQPQHF. The chain recombines TRBV4-3 with TRBJ1-5; 8 bases fit TRBD1. The V gene's germline CDR1 is LGHNA and CDR2 YSLEER. The CDR3 covers 15 residues.

This clonotype was recorded at least ten times. CDR3 coding DNA: TGTGCCAGCAGCCTGACCGGGTCCCACGAGCAGTACTTC. As protein: CASSLTGSHEQYF. This chain links TRBV7-9 with TRBJ2-7; D uncertain. Per the germline V gene, CDR1 is SEHNR and CDR2 is FQNEAQ (reference sequence). V gave up 5 bases and J gave up 5 bases, with 13 bases separating them. The CDR3 is 13 amino acids.

The sample holds many counts of this clonotype. The V and J genes are TRBV4-3 and TRBJ1-4; 9 bases are a match to TRBD1. CDR1 and CDR2 from the germline V gene are LGHNA and YSLEER. CDR3 length equals 18 residues. V lost 3 bases, J lost 3 bases, and 11 bases stayed unmatched. The CDR3 protein is CASSQGPGQGVANEKLFF. CDR3 DNA: TGCGCCAGCAGCCAGGGACCGGGACAGGGTGTGGCTAATGAAAAACTGTTTTTT.

This clonotype has ten or more counts. The J gene is TRBJ2-2, the V gene TRBV4-3; TRBD1 matches at 9 bases. The V gene's germline CDR1 is LGHNA and CDR2 YSLEER. The CDR3 has 15 amino acids. The V segment lost 4 bases and the J segment 5 bases; nucleotides outside the gene matches: 5. The CDR3 bases are TGCGCCAGCAGCCCCGGGACAGGGTCAACCGGGGAGCTGTTTTTT. It encodes CASSPGTGSTGELFF.

On this clonotype itself: A much larger clone sits a single nucleotide away, making a read error possible. V usage is TRBV13 and J usage is TRBJ2-1, with a weak D call TRBD1 (6 bases). This CDR3 contains 17 residues. V lost 3 bases, J lost 2 bases, and 17 bases lay in between. CDR1 and CDR2 (germline): PRHDT, FYEKMQ (reference sequence). CDR3 sequence reads: CASSLSVPRGPYNEQFF. Written as DNA, the CDR3 is TGTGCCAGCAGCTTGAGTGTTCCCAGGGGCCCCTACAATGAGCAGTTCTTC. The full variable domain, rest sourced from reference TRBV13 and TRBJ2-1, is AAGVIQSPRHLIKEKRETATLKCYPIPRHDTVYWYQQGPGQDPQFLISFYEKMQSDKGSIPDRFSAQQFSDYHSELNMSSLELGDSALYFCASSLSVPRGPYNEQFFGPGTRLTVL.

This clonotype has more than one count but fewer than ten. This chain connects TRBV27 to TRBJ1-2; possible D gene TRBD1, 5 bases. The V end was cut by 5 bases, the J end by 4 bases, with 17 bases between. Germline loops: CDR1 MNHEY, CDR2 SMNVEV (reference sequence). The CDR3 length is 15 residues. CDR3 sequence reads: CASSPELAGTYGYTF. CDR3 DNA sequence: TGTGCCAGCAGTCCCGAATTGGCAGGGACCTATGGCTACACCTTC.

Ten or more counts support this clonotype. The chain has TRBV30 and TRBJ2-7; the D call may be TRBD1 or TRBD2 (5 bases each). Germline V gives CDR1 GTSNPN, CDR2 SVGIG (reference sequence). The CDR3 is 14 amino acids. Trimming pared 0 bases from V and 3 bases from J, leaving 12 bases between. CDR3 protein: CAWSVGQGDYEQYF. The CDR3, as DNA: TGTGCCTGGAGTGTAGGCCAGGGAGACTACGAGCAGTACTTC.

This clonotype has more than one count but fewer than ten. The J gene is TRBJ1-1, the V gene TRBV7-9; 8 bases map to TRBD1. The V segment lost 5 bases and the J segment 3 bases; nucleotides outside the gene matches: 11. Germline values: CDR1 SEHNR, CDR2 FQNEAQ (reference sequence). The CDR3 runs to 16 residues. The CDR3 region is CASSEPDRVVDTEAFF. The CDR3 DNA reads TGTGCCAGCAGCGAACCGGACAGGGTGGTGGACACTGAAGCTTTCTTT.

There are many counts of this clonotype. The V gene is TRBV6-6, the J gene TRBJ2-1; 7 bases are shared with TRBD1. CDR1 and CDR2 from the germline V gene are MNHNY and SVGAGI (reference sequence). The V gene end was trimmed by 2 bases and the J gene end by 0 bases; junction bases not matched to a gene: 13. The CDR3 runs to 19 residues. The CDR3 protein is CASSYLPGHRDSSYNEQFF. Written as DNA, the CDR3 is TGTGCCAGCAGTTACCTCCCGGGCCACAGGGACAGCTCCTACAATGAGCAGTTCTTC.

About this clonotype: A much larger clone sits a single nucleotide away, making a read error possible. This chain uses TRBV14 with TRBJ1-2, with unresolved D. This CDR3 region has 14 residues. Germline assignment: CDR1 SGHDN and CDR2 FVKESK. CDR3 in amino acids: CAGSQAASIYGYTF. The CDR3 nucleotides are TGTGCCGGCAGCCAAGCGGCCAGCATCTATGGCTACACCTTC.

This clonotype has at least ten counts. The chain has TRBV5-1 and TRBJ2-7, with D possibly TRBD1 on 6 matching bases. V lost 0 bases to trimming and J lost 2 bases, with 12 bases between them. The CDR3 is 15 amino acids. Germline lookup yields CDR1 SGHRS and CDR2 YFSETQ. CDR3 amino acids: CASSLAVAGAYEQYF. The CDR3 DNA reads TGCGCCAGCAGCTTGGCCGTTGCAGGGGCCTACGAGCAGTACTTC.

The table lists this clonotype with many counts. The rearrangement links TRBV18 to TRBJ2-3, with TRBD1 identical over 7 bases. The CDR3 is 17 amino acids. V lost 3 bases and J lost 1; bases outside the gene matches: 10. Germline loops: CDR1 KGHSH, CDR2 LQKENI. In DNA, the CDR3 is TGTGCCAGCTCACCCCCGGACAGGAACCGAGGCACAGATACGCAGTATTTT. This codes for CASSPPDRNRGTDTQYF.

In this sample, this clonotype turned up many times. The gene calls are TRBV6-2 or TRBV6-3 and TRBJ2-7; TRBD2 agrees at 9 bases. Germline V gene lookup returns CDR1 MNHEY and CDR2 SVGEGT. The V gene end was trimmed by 1 base and the J gene end by 2 bases; junction bases not matched to a gene: 3. The CDR3 sequence is 15 residues long. The CDR3 protein is CASSYLASGAYEQYF. The CDR3 DNA is TGTGCCAGCAGTTACTTGGCTAGCGGGGCCTACGAGCAGTACTTC.

This clonotype was observed many times. The V gene is TRBV4-1, the J gene TRBJ1-4; D might be TRBD1 (5 bases). Between the trimmed V and J ends, which lost 2 bases and 5 bases, there was a span of 12 bases. Germline loops: CDR1 MGHRA, CDR2 YSYEKL. This CDR3 contains 15 residues. CDR3 protein: CASSQQGITNEKLFF. The CDR3 DNA reads TGCGCCAGCAGCCAACAGGGAATAACCAATGAAAAACTGTTTTTT.

This clonotype was observed many times. The chain employs TRBV4-3 and TRBJ1-5, with 8 nucleotides matching TRBD1. V lost 3 bases and J lost 6; bases outside the gene matches: 4. CDR1 and CDR2 from the germline V gene are LGHNA and YSLEER. This CDR3 spans 14 amino acids. CDR3 nucleotide sequence: TGCGCCAGCAGCCACGACAGGGGAGGTCAGCCCCAGCATTTT. This sequence encodes CASSHDRGGQPQHF.

This clonotype has a count of ten or more. V and J are TRBV12-3 or TRBV12-4 and TRBJ2-5, with D perhaps matching TRBD1 (6 bases). The CDR3 extends over 16 amino acids. Trimming stripped 2 bases from V and 1 base from J, with 14 bases between. The CDR3 bases are TGTGCCAGCAGTTTAACCCCCCGCAGGGGCCAAGAGACCCAGTACTTC. It encodes CASSLTPRRGQETQYF.

This clonotype is categorized as medium-sized. J is TRBJ2-3 and V is TRBV29-1, with 10 bases aligning to TRBD2. The trim removed 3 bases at V and 4 bases at J, leaving 10 bases unmatched. Germline V gene data show CDR1 as SQVTM and CDR2 as ANQGSEA. There are 16 residues in the CDR3. CDR3 sequence: CSVDHPLAGMPDTQYF. In DNA form, the CDR3 reads TGCAGCGTTGATCACCCACTAGCGGGAATGCCAGATACGCAGTATTTT.

Many counts were recorded for this clonotype. Written as DNA, the CDR3 is TGTGCCAGTAGTATCTTGGGGGCGGGAAGAGACACTGAAGCTTTCTTT. This gives the protein CASSILGAGRDTEAFF. The chain carries TRBV19 and TRBJ1-1; D possibly corresponds to TRBD1 (6 bases). CDR3 size: 16 residues. Per the germline V gene, CDR1 is LNHDA and CDR2 is SQIVND (reference sequence). The V end was cut by 3 bases, the J end by 3 bases, with 17 bases between. Supplemented by reference TRBV19 and TRBJ1-1, the full variable domain reads DGGITQSPKYLFRKEGQNVTLSCEQNLNHDAMYWYRQDPGQGLRLIYYSQIVNDFQKGDIAEGYSVSREKKESFPLTVTSAQKNPTAFYLCASSILGAGRDTEAFFGQGTRLTVV.

This clonotype has at least ten counts. J is TRBJ2-7 and V is TRBV2; 8 bases map to TRBD1. After removal of 1 base from V and 5 bases from J, the junction contained 16 bases not matched to a gene. The CDR3 contains 18 residues. Germline loops: CDR1 SNHLY, CDR2 FYNNEI. CDR3 DNA: TGTGCCAGCAGTGAAGGACCGGGACAGGACACCCTCGGCGACGAGCAGTACTTC. It translates to CASSEGPGQDTLGDEQYF.